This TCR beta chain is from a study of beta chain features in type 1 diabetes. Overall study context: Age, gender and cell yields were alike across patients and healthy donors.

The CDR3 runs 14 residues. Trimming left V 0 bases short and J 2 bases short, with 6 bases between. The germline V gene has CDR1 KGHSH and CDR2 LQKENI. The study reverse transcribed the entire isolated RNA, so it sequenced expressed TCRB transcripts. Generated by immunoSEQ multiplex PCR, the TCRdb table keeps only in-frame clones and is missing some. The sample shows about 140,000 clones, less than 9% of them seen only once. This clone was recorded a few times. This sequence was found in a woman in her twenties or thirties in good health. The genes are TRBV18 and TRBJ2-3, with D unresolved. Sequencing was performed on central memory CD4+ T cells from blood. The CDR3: CASSPPQTTDTQYF. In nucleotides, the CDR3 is TGTGCCAGCTCACCACCACAGACCACAGATACGCAGTATTTT.